Following are 15 T cell receptor beta chains from one sample sequenced in a study of cytomegalovirus exposure and HLA in healthy donors. Generated by immunoSEQ multiplex PCR, the TCRdb table keeps only in-frame clones and is missing some. The sample has 130,000 or so clones, approximately 89% seen once. Sequencing was carried out using PBMCs. The receptors originated from a woman between 18 and 29 years old in good health and CMV-seropositive.

The chain carries TRBV9 and TRBJ1-4; 7 bases are a match to TRBD1. CDR1 and CDR2 from the germline V gene are SGDLS and YYNGEE. This CDR3 is 17 amino acids long. V shed 2 bases and J 1 base; nucleotides not matched to a gene: 8. CDR3 sequence: CASSVTAPGGTNEKLFF. In nucleotides, the CDR3 is TGTGCCAGCAGCGTCACCGCACCAGGGGGAACTAATGAAAAACTGTTTTTT. The full variable domain, completed using reference TRBV9 and TRBJ1-4, is DSGVTQTPKHLITATGQRVTLRCSPRSGDLSVYWYQQSLDQGLQFLIQYYNGEERAKGNILERFSAQQFPDLHSELNLSSLELGDSALYFCASSVTAPGGTNEKLFFGSGTQLSVL.

The chain has TRBV27 and TRBJ1-2; 8 nucleotides agree with TRBD1. V was clipped by 5 bases and J by 8 bases; unmatched bases: 13. CDR1 and CDR2 from the germline V gene are MNHEY and SMNVEV (reference sequence). The CDR3 runs to 15 residues. Here the CDR3 reads CASSEMGQVLGGYTF. CDR3 sequence (DNA): TGTGCCAGCAGTGAAATGGGACAGGTATTGGGCGGCTACACCTTC.

The CDR3 protein is CAISEQGRGSYNEQFF. In DNA form, the CDR3 reads TGTGCCATCAGTGAACAGGGCAGGGGTTCCTACAATGAGCAGTTCTTC. J is TRBJ2-1 and V is TRBV10-3, with D possibly being TRBD1 (6 bases). V lost 3 bases to trimming and J lost 1 base, with 13 bases between them. The CDR3 contains 16 residues. Per germline, CDR1 ENHRY and CDR2 SYGVKD.

The chain carries TRBV7-9 and TRBJ2-1; unclear D gene. Germline values: CDR1 SEHNR, CDR2 FQNEAQ (reference sequence). V dropped 5 bases and J dropped 6 bases, with 14 bases sitting between them. The CDR3 loop spans 14 amino acids. CDR3 protein: CASSLGAPRNEQFF. The CDR3 DNA follows: TGTGCCAGCAGCCTAGGAGCTCCTCGCAATGAGCAGTTCTTC. Variable domain in full (rest from reference TRBV7-9 and TRBJ2-1): DTGVSQNPRHKITKRGQNVTFRCDPISEHNRLYWYRQTLGQGPEFLTYFQNEAQLEKSRLLSDRFSAERPKGSFSTLEIQRTEQGDSAMYLCASSLGAPRNEQFFGPGTRLTVL.

The genes are TRBV5-6 and TRBJ2-7; 9 bases agree with TRBD1. CDR1 SGHDT and CDR2 YYEEEE come from the germline V gene. The V and J ends lost 3 bases and 2 bases, in that order; junction bases with no gene match: 3. This CDR3 has 14 residues. Here the CDR3 DNA reads TGTGCCAGCAGCTGGGGACAGGGTGCCTACGAGCAGTACTTC. Translating gives CASSWGQGAYEQYF.

Note on this clone: This sample also contains other DNA sequences that code for the same CDR3. The chain couples TRBV5-4 to TRBJ2-3; 9 nucleotides align to TRBD2. The CDR3 spans 16 residues. From germline, CDR1 is SGHNT and CDR2 YYREEE (reference sequence). V lost 1 base to trimming and J lost 3 bases; unmatched junction nucleotides: 6. The DNA for the CDR3 is TGTGCCAGCAGCTTGTTGGCGGGGGGGCAGACAGATACGCAGTATTTT. Amino acids: CASSLLAGGQTDTQYF. Combining the CDR3 with reference TRBV5-4 and TRBJ2-3 gives the whole variable domain ETGVTQSPTHLIKTRGQQVTLRCSSQSGHNTVSWYQQALGQGPQFIFQYYREEENGRGNFPPRFSGLQFPNYSSELNVNALELDDSALYLCASSLLAGGQTDTQYFGPGTRLTVL.

This rearrangement joins TRBV28 to TRBJ1-2; 7 nucleotides match TRBD1. There are 14 residues in the CDR3. Looked up from germline, CDR1 is MDHEN and CDR2 is SYDVKM. J lost 8 bases, V lost 5 bases, and 11 bases had no gene match. CDR3 sequence: CASSLTGARLGYTF. The CDR3 coding sequence is TGTGCCAGCAGTCTCACAGGGGCGAGGCTAGGCTACACCTTC.

The V gene is TRBV28, the J gene TRBJ2-7; possible D gene TRBD2, 6 bases. Germline V lookup: CDR1 MDHEN, CDR2 SYDVKM. The CDR3 has 15 amino acids. Deletions cut 2 bases from V and 1 base from J, with 12 bases between. CDR3 sequence: CASSLKGLRSYEQYF. DNA of the CDR3: TGTGCCAGCAGTTTAAAGGGACTGAGGTCCTACGAGCAGTACTTC.

The genes are TRBV23-1 and TRBJ2-1; 11 bases are a match to TRBD2. TRBV23-1 falls under the ORF class, with uncertain function. Trimming at V came to 8 bases and at J to 3 bases, leaving 6 bases not matched to a gene. The CDR3 runs to 15 residues. This CDR3 is CASPQGLAVYNEQFF. DNA for the CDR3: TGCGCCAGCCCCCAGGGACTAGCGGTCTACAATGAGCAGTTCTTC.

The chain joins TRBV28 to TRBJ1-2; TRBD1 matches at 9 bases. Germline V gene data show CDR1 as MDHEN and CDR2 as SYDVKM. With V trimmed by 5 bases and J by 2 bases, 6 bases remained unmatched. The CDR3 is 15 amino acids. The CDR3 DNA reads TGTGCCAGCAGTACGGACAGGGGTGTCAACTATGGCTACACCTTC. As protein: CASSTDRGVNYGYTF.

CDR3 in amino acids: CASSLQGAVNTEAFF. The CDR3 DNA reads as TGTGCCAGCAGCTTACAAGGGGCAGTGAACACTGAAGCTTTCTTT. This chain links TRBV7-8 with TRBJ1-1; maybe TRBD1 (5 bases). This CDR3 has 15 amino acids. Trimming took 2 bases from V and 0 from J, leaving 10 bases between them. The germline V gene encodes CDR1 SGHVS and CDR2 FQNEAQ.

V is TRBV11-2 and J is TRBJ2-1; a weak D match, TRBD2 (6 bases). CDR1 SGHAT and CDR2 FQNNGV come from the germline V gene. The V end was cut by 3 bases, the J end by 4 bases, with 13 bases between. The CDR3 is 15 residues long. In DNA, the CDR3 is TGTGCCAGCAGCTTGGGGTCGGGGACTTACAATGAGCAGTTCTTC. The encoded protein is CASSLGSGTYNEQFF.

The V and J genes are TRBV30 and TRBJ1-4, with D possibly matching TRBD1 (5 bases). The V gene's germline CDR1 is GTSNPN and CDR2 SVGIG (reference sequence). The CDR3 is 12 amino acids. V shed 7 bases and J shed 8 bases, with 14 bases lying between them. This CDR3 is CAFQGSGEKLFF. The CDR3 bases are TGTGCCTTTCAGGGATCAGGGGAAAAACTGTTTTTT.

The chain recombines TRBV4-1 with TRBJ1-1; TRBD1 matches at 10 bases. Germline V gives CDR1 MGHRA, CDR2 YSYEKL. CDR3 length: 15 residues. J was trimmed by 1 base and V by 5 bases; bases with no gene match: 4. The CDR3 sequence: CASSTRTGGNTEAFF. The CDR3 DNA reads TGCGCCAGCAGCACCCGGACAGGGGGGAACACTGAAGCTTTCTTT.

This clone has just a few counts. An end of the junction differs from the germline gene, which may be a read error. The gene calls are TRBV20-1 and TRBJ2-5; TRBD2 is a possible D gene (5 bases). Per germline, CDR1 DFQATT and CDR2 SNEGSKA (reference sequence). This CDR3 is built from 9 residues. CDR3 region: CSAPTNEHF. The CDR3 DNA sequence: TGCAGTGCTCCGACTAATGAGCACTTC.